This is a list of T cell receptor beta chains from one sample in a study of regulatory T cells in long-lasting Graves disease. MiXCR, run by TCRdb on the multiplex PCR reads, gives a single entry per CDR3 protein. Counted here are under 700,000 distinct CDR3 sequences, 15% to 20% occurring once; the ten biggest clones make up about 25%. This sample was also put to use in a study of T cells in Graves' hyperthyroidism and ophthalmopathy.

Sample: peripheral blood mononuclear cells (PBMCs), taken at new diagnosis, from a patient treated with antithyroid drugs. These receptors were obtained from a woman in her forties or fifties with Graves disease. CDR3s include the opening cysteine and the closing phenylalanine or tryptophan. D genes are given only for firm matches. Where a row states a size, it is once, few, many or the class of an expanded clone; other rows omit it.

cdr3_nt cdr3_aa d_call j_call v_call clone_size
TGTGCCAGCATCTCGGGGGCGGGCCGCTCCTACAATGAGCAGTTCTTC CASISGAGRSYNEQFF NA TRBJ2-1 TRBV28 many
TGTGCCAGTAACCAGGGTACCTATAATTCACCCCTCCACTTT CASNQGTYNSPLHF NA TRBJ1-6 TRBV19 NA
TGTGCCAGCAGCCACTCCGGACAGTCGTATGGCTACACCTTC CASSHSGQSYGYTF NA TRBJ1-2 TRBV14 few
TGTGCCAGCACCGCCAGGGGGGGCAACACTGAAGCTTTCTTT CASTARGGNTEAFF TRBD1 TRBJ1-1 TRBV12-3/TRBV12-4 few
TGTGCCAGCAATTCACCGGGCCAAGGGGGCTACACCTTC CASNSPGQGGYTF NA TRBJ1-2 TRBV6-1 few
TGTGCCAGCAGCCCAGCGTCCGGGACAGCTTACAATGAGCAGTTCTTC CASSPASGTAYNEQFF TRBD1 TRBJ2-1 TRBV5-4 NA
TGTGCCAGCAGAGTGACAGGGGGCGGGAATCAGCCCCAGCATTTT CASRVTGGGNQPQHF TRBD1 TRBJ1-5 TRBV6-1 many
TGTGCCTGGAGCGCAGCCGGGGAGCTGTTTTTT CAWSAAGELFF NA TRBJ2-2 TRBV30 NA
TGTGCCAGCGCAGGGGACGGCGATAACTATGGCTACACCTTC CASAGDGDNYGYTF NA TRBJ1-2 TRBV3-1 many
TGTGCCAGCAGTGGTGGCTGGGCCCCTAACTATGGCTACACCTTC CASSGGWAPNYGYTF NA TRBJ1-2 TRBV2 many
TGTGCCAGCAGCTTAGGACAGGTCAAGGACTTC CASSLGQVKDF TRBD1 TRBJ2-5 TRBV5-6 many
TGTGCCAGCCGGGGACCCCGAGGGGGCTGGGTGAACACTGAAGCTTTCTTT CASRGPRGGWVNTEAFF TRBD1 TRBJ1-1 TRBV19 few
TGTGCCAGCACCACCGTAAGCTACCAAGAGACCCAGTACTTC CASTTVSYQETQYF NA TRBJ2-5 TRBV11-3 many
TGTGCCTGGGGTATGAACACTGAAGCTTTCTTT CAWGMNTEAFF NA TRBJ1-1 TRBV30 many
TGTGCCAGTAGTTGGGACAGAAATGGTAATTCACCCCTCCACTTT CASSWDRNGNSPLHF TRBD1 TRBJ1-6 TRBV19 NA
TGTGCCAGCAGACACGACTGGGCGGGGGAGGACGAGCAGTACTTC CASRHDWAGEDEQYF TRBD2 TRBJ2-7 TRBV12-3/TRBV12-4 many
TGCAGTGCTCGGAGAGGGTCTTACGAGCAGTACTTC CSARRGSYEQYF NA TRBJ2-7 TRBV20-1 many
TGTGCCAGCAATCGACAGGGTGTCATGAACACTGAAGCTTTCTTT CASNRQGVMNTEAFF TRBD1 TRBJ1-1 TRBV7-9 NA
TGTGCCAGCAAACCCGGGACACTTAGCAATCAGCCCCAGCATTTT CASKPGTLSNQPQHF NA TRBJ1-5 TRBV12-3/TRBV12-4 few